Shown below are 18 T cell receptor beta chains from a single sample sequenced in a study of read filtering for tumor transcriptome and immune sequencing. This library used about 360 ng RNA and molecular barcoded adaptors spanning alpha/delta and beta/gamma chains. Each CDR3 protein is one row after TCRdb ran MiXCR on the reads. The table records 90,000 or so distinct CDR3 sequences, 20% to 25% of them present only once. Sequenced: a population of CD138-negative cells sorted from bone marrow. All receptors come from a donor aged 40 or over with multiple myeloma.

Many counts were recorded for this clonotype. The chain employs TRBV7-6 and TRBJ2-1; D unclear. V dropped 3 bases and J dropped 2 bases, with 11 bases sitting between them. Germline CDR1 and CDR2: SGHVS and FNYEAQ. The CDR3 covers 15 residues. The CDR3 protein is CASSLEARPYNEQFF. CDR3 bases: TGTGCCAGCAGCTTGGAAGCGAGGCCCTACAATGAGCAGTTCTTC.

Concerning this clonotype: This may arise from a read error, as a much more abundant clone is one base away. The chain links TRBV7-9 to TRBJ1-1; TRBD1 matches 7 bases. Germline V gives CDR1 SEHNR, CDR2 FQNEAQ (reference sequence). The CDR3 contains 15 residues. The DNA for the CDR3 is TGTGCCGGCAGCTCGCCAGGGGGGGTAGGGACTGAAGCTTTCTTT. Protein sequence: CAGSSPGGVGTEAFF.

This chain uses TRBV18 with TRBJ1-2, with 7 bases fitting TRBD1. The CDR3 is made up of 15 amino acids. Germline CDR1 is KGHSH and CDR2 is LQKENI. After removal of 1 base from V and 0 bases from J, the junction contained 2 bases not matched to a gene. CDR3 in DNA: TGTGCCAGCTCACCACAGGGGGCAGCTAACTATGGCTACACCTTC. This translates into CASSPQGAANYGYTF.

The table lists this clonotype with many counts. V is TRBV29-1 and J is TRBJ1-1; no reliable D call. The CDR3 has 13 amino acids. The V end was cut by 5 bases, the J end by 1 base, with 11 bases between. CDR1 and CDR2 (germline): SQVTM, ANQGSEA. The CDR3 bases are TGCAGCGTTCAGAAAGCCTCGAACACTGAAGCTTTCTTT. Translating it yields CSVQKASNTEAFF.

As to this clonotype: Its ends do not fully match the called genes, so a read error is possible. The chain links TRBV18 to TRBJ2-5, with 7 bases fitting TRBD2. The germline V gene encodes CDR1 KGHSH and CDR2 LQKENI. The CDR3 extends over 15 amino acids. CDR3 sequence reads: CASSPEGLIREAQYF. For the CDR3, the DNA is TGTGCCAGCTCACCAGAGGGACTAATAAGAGAGGCCCAGTACTTC. Based on the CDR3 plus reference TRBV18 and TRBJ2-5, the full variable domain is NAGVMQNPRHLVRRRGQEARLRCSPMKGHSHVYWYRQLPEEGLKFMVYLQKENIIDESGMPKERFSAEFPKEGPSILRIQQVVRGDSAAYFCASSPEGLIREAQYFGPGTRLLVL.

The sample holds many counts of this clonotype. The V gene is TRBV28, the J gene TRBJ1-4; possible D gene TRBD1, 5 bases. Per germline, CDR1 MDHEN and CDR2 SYDVKM. This CDR3 contains 14 residues. Trimming shortened V by 2 bases and J by 8 bases, and 12 bases separated the two germline ends. The CDR3 DNA sequence: TGTGCCAGCAGTTTAGGACAAGTAAAGGAAAAACTGTTTTTT. It yields the protein CASSLGQVKEKLFF.

This clonotype was recorded a few times. The rearrangement links TRBV19 to TRBJ2-6; 7 bases agree with TRBD1. CDR3 size: 17 residues. CDR1 LNHDA and CDR2 SQIVND come from the germline V gene (reference sequence). V lost 10 bases and J lost 0; bases outside the gene matches: 12. CDR3 loop: CATNPGTVYSGANVLTF. The CDR3, as DNA: TGTGCCACCAATCCCGGGACAGTCTACTCTGGGGCCAACGTCCTGACTTTC.

In this sample, this clonotype turned up many times. The chain links TRBV5-1 to TRBJ1-4; possible D gene TRBD1, 6 bases. The CDR3 extends over 13 amino acids. V lost 5 bases and J lost 7, with 12 bases in between. Germline CDR1 SGHRS, CDR2 YFSETQ. The CDR3 region has the DNA TGCGCCAGCAGTAACGAGGGGGGTGAAAAACTGTTTTTT. Translating gives CASSNEGGEKLFF.

The rearrangement joins TRBV13 to TRBJ1-2, with D possibly being TRBD1 (6 bases). Germline V gene lookup returns CDR1 PRHDT and CDR2 FYEKMQ (reference sequence). This CDR3 region has 15 residues. V was clipped by 3 bases and J by 3 bases, with 14 bases between them. CDR3 in amino acids: CASSLNRGLDYGYTF. The CDR3 nucleotides are TGTGCCAGCAGCTTGAATCGGGGGCTCGACTATGGCTACACCTTC.

In its sample, this clonotype was seen many times. This chain uses TRBV6-1 with TRBJ2-3; 7 bases line up with TRBD2. The length of the CDR3 is 16 residues. Germline values: CDR1 MNHNS, CDR2 SASEGT. Germline trimming cut 0 bases from V and 2 bases from J; bases unmatched to any gene: 5. This CDR3 is CASSEAIGGYTDTQYF. CDR3 in DNA: TGTGCCAGCAGTGAAGCGATCGGGGGGTACACAGATACGCAGTATTTT.

The chain carries TRBV4-1 and TRBJ1-1; weak D call: TRBD1 (5 bases). V was pared by 6 bases and J by 3 bases, with 11 bases between. The CDR3 runs to 13 residues. Germline V gene data show CDR1 as MGHRA and CDR2 as YSYEKL. Here the CDR3 reads CASRRTIDTEAFF. In DNA, the CDR3 is TGCGCCAGCAGGCGGACAATCGACACTGAAGCTTTCTTT.

This clonotype was detected many times. CDR3 coding DNA: TGCGCCAGCAGCTTGTTACCCCAGGGTTCCTACAATGAGCAGTTCTTC. It yields the protein CASSLLPQGSYNEQFF. The chain joins TRBV5-1 to TRBJ2-1, with TRBD1 as a possible D gene (5 bases). The germline V gene has CDR1 SGHRS and CDR2 YFSETQ. Deletions cut 1 base from V and 1 base from J, with 12 bases between. The CDR3 totals 16 residues. Variable domain in full (rest from reference TRBV5-1 and TRBJ2-1): KAGVTQTPRYLIKTRGQQVTLSCSPISGHRSVSWYQQTPGQGLQFLFEYFSETQRNKGNFPGRFSGRQFSNSRSEMNVSTLELGDSALYLCASSLLPQGSYNEQFFGPGTRLTVL.

Remarks on this clonotype: A much larger clonotype is one base distant, so this may be a read error. The CDR3 sequence is CASIPGTAPYKQYF. CDR3 bases: TGTGCCAGCATCCCCGGGACAGCGCCCTACAAGCAGTACTTC. The rearrangement links TRBV2 to TRBJ2-7; 7 nucleotides line up with TRBD1. CDR1 and CDR2 from the germline V gene are SNHLY and FYNNEI. The CDR3 is made up of 14 amino acids.

This clonotype was seen repeatedly, ten times or more. This sequence joins TRBV6-5 and TRBJ2-1; 7 positions match TRBD1. J lost 3 bases, V lost 6 bases, and 8 bases had no gene match. The CDR3 loop spans 15 amino acids. In germline, CDR1 is MNHEY, CDR2 SVGAGI. As DNA, the CDR3 is TGTGCCAGCAGCCTCACAGGGGTCCTCTACAATGAGCAGTTCTTC. Encoded protein: CASSLTGVLYNEQFF.

CDR3 DNA sequence: TGTGCCAGCAGCTTAGGCAGCGGGGGGTCCCGTGAGCAGTTCTTC. Translation gives CASSLGSGGSREQFF. The chain couples TRBV11-2 to TRBJ2-1; 9 bases fit TRBD2. The germline V gene encodes CDR1 SGHAT and CDR2 FQNNGV. V lost 1 base and J lost 9; bases outside the gene matches: 7. The CDR3 has 15 residues. The variable domain in full, completed from reference TRBV11-2 and TRBJ2-1, reads EAGVAQSPRYKIIEKRQSVAFWCNPISGHATLYWYQQILGQGPKLLIQFQNNGVVDDSQLPKDRFSAERLKGVDSTLKIQPAKLEDSAVYLCASSLGSGGSREQFFGPGTRLTVL.

This clonotype was detected ten times or more. V is TRBV7-9 and J is TRBJ2-3, with 8 bases lining up with TRBD1. The V segment lost 5 bases and the J segment 5 bases; nucleotides outside the gene matches: 6. CDR3 length: 14 amino acids. The germline V gene encodes CDR1 SEHNR and CDR2 FQNEAQ (reference sequence). DNA of the CDR3: TGTGCCAGCAGCCCTCAGGGGGCCCAAGATACGCAGTATTTT. This codes for CASSPQGAQDTQYF.

There are many counts of this clonotype. J is TRBJ1-1 and V is TRBV29-1, with 9 bases identical to TRBD1. Germline V lookup: CDR1 SQVTM, CDR2 ANQGSEA. The junction had 9 bases not matched to a gene; V was cut back by 6 bases and J by 4 bases. The CDR3 has 14 residues. CDR3 amino acids: CSVYRDREATEAFF. The CDR3 DNA is TGCAGCGTATACCGGGACAGGGAGGCCACTGAAGCTTTCTTT.

The table lists this clonotype with many counts. CDR3 sequence (DNA): TGTGCCACCAGCAGGGATCCGACCCCAGATACGCAGTATTTT. It encodes CATSRDPTPDTQYF. The chain employs TRBV24-1 and TRBJ2-3, with TRBD1 as a possible D gene (5 bases). This CDR3 region has 14 residues. V lost 7 bases and J 4 bases, leaving 14 bases between the germline ends. Germline CDR1 KGHDR, CDR2 SFDVKD.